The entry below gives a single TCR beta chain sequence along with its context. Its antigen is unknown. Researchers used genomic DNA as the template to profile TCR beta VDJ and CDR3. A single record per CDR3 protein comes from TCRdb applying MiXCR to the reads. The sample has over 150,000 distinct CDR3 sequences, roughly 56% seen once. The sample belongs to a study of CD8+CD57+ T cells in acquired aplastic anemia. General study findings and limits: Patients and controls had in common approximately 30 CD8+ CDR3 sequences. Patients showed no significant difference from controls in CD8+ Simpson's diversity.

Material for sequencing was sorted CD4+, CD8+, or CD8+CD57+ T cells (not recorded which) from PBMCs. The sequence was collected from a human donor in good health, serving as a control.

The CDR3 loop reads CASSRTSGRLDGYTF. The CDR3 DNA reads TGTGCCAGTAGTCGGACTAGCGGGAGGTTAGATGGCTACACCTTC. The chain combines TRBV19 with TRBJ1-2; D not certain. The germline gives CDR1 LNHDA, CDR2 SQIVND (reference sequence). This CDR3 has 15 amino acids. V dropped 5 bases and J dropped 6 bases, with 19 bases sitting between them.